Sequencing of this TCR beta chain was carried out in a study of T cell responses to AZD1222 COVID-19 vaccine. Study-level results: Unmutated variant regions are reportedly the target of nearly half of TCRs that are spike-specific. The donors showed a predominance of white British ancestry and of females, with possible underestimation of clonal diversity. Spike-specific TCR breadth and depth rose after two AZD1222 doses. Baseline serostatus was positive in only six AZD1222 recipients.

The V and J ends lost 5 bases and 7 bases respectively, with 23 bases between them. Germline loops: CDR1 MRHNA, CDR2 SNTAGT. The CDR3 covers 16 residues. Assay: immunoSEQ multiplex PCR; the TCRdb copy retains only in-frame clones and omits some. Altogether approximately 94,000 clones are present, approximately 91% being singletons, with the ten largest covering 1.5% to 2%. This clone appeared a few times. What it binds is unknown. The chain couples TRBV6-4 to TRBJ1-2, with D unclear. This specimen consisted of peripheral blood, obtained on day 0 of AZD1222 vaccination. The clonotype comes from an adult in good health. This CDR3 reads CASSPTRGESNLGYTF. The DNA for the CDR3 is TGTGCCAGCAGTCCTACCCGCGGAGAGTCTAATCTTGGCTACACCTTC.